Below, 15 T cell receptor beta chains from the same sample are listed, as sequenced in a study of metastatic and nonmetastatic thyroid tumors. Before thyroid surgery, none of the patients had received any treatment. MiXCR was used by TCRdb to re-call the PCR reads. This sample has some 83,000 clones; approximately 12% occur once, and the top ten carry approximately 8.8%. The sequenced sample consisted of tumor tissue. These receptors originate from a female donor with papillary thyroid cancer or a benign thyroid nodule (not recorded which). Some clones in this sample may be carry-over from other donors' samples.

This clone has ten or more counts. The rearrangement links TRBV6-1 to TRBJ1-1; 7 nucleotides align to TRBD1. The CDR3 length is 13 residues. In germline, CDR1 is MNHNS, CDR2 SASEGT. The V segment lost 6 bases and the J segment 6 bases; nucleotides outside the gene matches: 7. CDR3 residues: CASSDRVGAEAFF. Written as DNA, the CDR3 is TGTGCCAGCAGCGACAGGGTTGGGGCTGAAGCTTTCTTT.

Written as DNA, the CDR3 is TGTGCCAGTAGTATAAGCCCGGGGTACGAGCAGTACTTC. Protein product: CASSISPGYEQYF. The V call is TRBV19, the J call TRBJ2-7, with a tentative D call TRBD2 (5 bases). V dropped 2 bases and J dropped 4 bases, with 9 bases sitting between them. Germline-derived CDR1 and CDR2 are LNHDA and SQIVND (reference sequence). The CDR3 contains 13 residues.

This clone was seen at least ten times. V is TRBV27 and J is TRBJ2-2; 8 bases are a match to TRBD2. This CDR3 spans 16 amino acids. With V trimmed by 2 bases and J by 7 bases, 9 bases remained unmatched. Germline-derived CDR1 and CDR2 are MNHEY and SMNVEV (reference sequence). In DNA, the CDR3 is TGTGCCAGCAGTTTAATTTGGGGCGGGGGGATCGGGGAGCTGTTTTTT. It translates to CASSLIWGGGIGELFF.

At least ten counts were recorded for this clone. The rearrangement links TRBV5-4 to TRBJ2-3; D possibly matches TRBD1 or TRBD2 (5 bases each). The V gene lost 0 bases and the J gene lost 4 bases, with 9 bases spanning the gap. The CDR3 is 14 residues long. Germline V gives CDR1 SGHNT, CDR2 YYREEE (reference sequence). The CDR3 protein is CASSLVRGPDTQYF. The CDR3 DNA reads as TGTGCCAGCAGCTTGGTGAGGGGCCCAGATACGCAGTATTTT.

Details on this clone: A clone one base away is much larger, so this may be a read error. Different DNA sequences within this sample yield the same CDR3. This chain uses TRBV28 with TRBJ1-4; 8 positions match TRBD1. Germline V gene sequence: CDR1 MDHEN, CDR2 SYDVKM. The CDR3 spans 15 residues. The DNA for the CDR3 is TGTGCAAGCAGTCCGATAGGACAGGGAAGTGAAAAACTGTTTTTT. This gives the protein CASSPIGQGSEKLFF.

To note about this clone: A much larger clone lies one base from this, so it may be a read error. The same CDR3 can be traced to other DNA sequences in this sample. The rearrangement links TRBV12-3 or TRBV12-4 to TRBJ1-2; D call uncertain. The CDR3 contains 16 residues. The CDR3 coding sequence is TGTGCCAGCAGCATGCTCGGGGAGCCGGCTAACTATGGGTACACCTTC. Amino acid sequence: CASSMLGEPANYGYTF.

This clone occurred many times. The chain joins TRBV30 to TRBJ1-2; D call uncertain. Germline V CDR1 and CDR2: GTSNPN, SVGIG (reference sequence). The CDR3 extends over 12 amino acids. Trimming shortened V by 0 bases and J by 8 bases, and 10 bases separated the two germline ends. CDR3 in DNA: TGTGCCTGGAGTGTAACCCTGCGGGGCTACACCTTC. Translation gives CAWSVTLRGYTF.

This clone was recorded at least ten times. V usage is TRBV11-3 and J usage is TRBJ2-7; TRBD2 matches 9 bases. Trimming removed 1 base from V and 4 bases from J; junction bases left unmatched: 2. This CDR3 has 14 amino acids. Germline-derived CDR1 and CDR2 are SGHNT and YENEEA. CDR3 bases: TGTGCCAGCAGCTTAGGTAGCGGGAGTTACGAGCAGTACTTC. It yields the protein CASSLGSGSYEQYF.

The sample holds many counts of this clone. This chain uses TRBV18 with TRBJ1-1; the D gene is possibly TRBD1 (6 bases). Deletions cut 1 base from V and 1 base from J, with 10 bases between. CDR3 length: 15 residues. Germline CDR1 and CDR2: KGHSH and LQKENI. The CDR3 region is CASSPRTAQNTEAFF. In nucleotides, the CDR3 is TGTGCCAGCTCACCACGGACAGCCCAGAACACTGAAGCTTTCTTT.

In the case of this clone: A much larger clone sits a single nucleotide away, making a read error possible. CDR3: CASSLGLARSTDTQYF. CDR3 coding DNA: TGCGCCAGCAGCTTGGGACTAGCGAGAAGTACAGATACGCAGTATTTT. This chain joins TRBV5-1 and TRBJ2-3; 8 nucleotides agree with TRBD2. The germline CDR1 and CDR2 sequences are SGHRS and YFSETQ. The trim removed 0 bases at V and 3 bases at J, leaving 6 bases unmatched. This CDR3 comprises 16 residues.

This clone occurred many times. CDR3 amino acids: CASSLTAHSNTEAFF. Written as DNA, the CDR3 is TGTGCCAGCAGCTTAACCGCACACTCGAACACTGAAGCTTTCTTT. The chain joins TRBV7-3 to TRBJ1-1; D unclear. This CDR3 is built from 15 residues. The germline CDR1 and CDR2 sequences are SGHTA and FQGTGA. V gave up 0 bases and J gave up 1 base, with 9 bases separating them. The complete variable domain, with remaining parts taken from reference TRBV7-3 and TRBJ1-1, reads GAGVSQTPSNKVTEKGKYVELRCDPISGHTALYWYRQSLGQGPEFLIYFQGTGAADDSGLPNDRFFAVRPEGSVSTLKIQRTERGDSAVYLCASSLTAHSNTEAFFGQGTRLTVV.

This clone occurred once. One base away lies a much larger clone, so this may be a sequencing read error. The CDR3 DNA reads TGCGCCAGCAGCTTGGAGGTAACGTCGGATACGCAGTATTTT. Translating it yields CASSLEVTSDTQYF. This chain links TRBV5-1 with TRBJ2-3; D call uncertain. CDR3 size: 14 residues. Germline lookup yields CDR1 SGHRS and CDR2 YFSETQ. With 0 bases removed from V and 6 bases from J, the gap between germline ends came to 11 bases.

On this clone itself: A much more abundant neighbour one base away suggests this may be a read error. The sample carries other DNA sequences with the same CDR3. The CDR3 here is CATRDSRETGELFF. CDR3 sequence (DNA): TGTGCCACCAGGGACAGTCGGGAAACAGGGGAGCTGTTTTTT. This chain connects TRBV24-1 to TRBJ2-2; possible D gene TRBD1, 6 bases. Germline V lookup: CDR1 KGHDR, CDR2 SFDVKD. V lost 7 bases and J 8 bases, leaving 16 bases between the germline ends. The CDR3 spans 14 residues.

This clone was observed at least ten times. J is TRBJ2-7 and V is TRBV12-3 or TRBV12-4; no clear D. Trimming took 4 bases from V and 4 from J, leaving 8 bases between them. The CDR3 extends over 12 amino acids. In nucleotides, the CDR3 is TGTGCCAGCAGTTCCGGAGAATACGAGCAGTACTTC. It codes for CASSSGEYEQYF.

Notes on this clone: A much larger clone differs by one base, so this may be a read error. This chain connects TRBV20-1 to TRBJ2-2, with no clear D. Trimming removed 3 bases at V and 6 bases at J, with 11 bases between. The CDR3 runs 13 residues. CDR1 is DFQATT, CDR2 SNEGSKA, per germline (reference sequence). Here the CDR3 DNA reads TGCAGTGCTAGCCGGTACTCGGCCGGGGAGCTGTTTTTT. It yields the protein CSASRYSAGELFF.